This T cell receptor beta chain was sequenced for a study of early T cells in non-severe SARS-CoV-2 infection. Study details: Sequencing was performed on bulk RNA from unsorted whole blood, leaving chains unpaired. General study points: Clonotype matching in VDJdb favored anti-spike CD8 responses and did not capture private and CD4 specificities.

The protocol attached unique molecular identifiers to individual cDNA molecules. TCRdb processed the 5' RACE reads anew with MiXCR; each CDR3 protein has one entry. The top ten clones hold over 8.5% of a sample with 55,000 to 65,000 distinct CDR3 sequences, 10% of them seen once. This clonotype was observed many times. Its target is not known. This CDR3 comprises 15 residues. The V and J ends lost 3 bases and 0 bases respectively, with 11 bases between them. The sample was whole blood. This clonotype was obtained from an adult who was a healthcare worker with PCR-confirmed SARS-CoV-2 infection or an uninfected control (not recorded which). The chain is built from TRBV12-3 or TRBV12-4 and TRBJ1-2; unclear D gene. CDR3 in amino acids: CASSFMAATNYGYTF. The CDR3 DNA is TGTGCCAGCAGTTTCATGGCAGCTACTAACTATGGCTACACCTTC.